The 28 T cell receptor beta chains listed next were all sequenced from one sample in a study of long-term antiretroviral therapy in people with HIV. Runs used v3.0 of the immunoSEQ assay and were done at survey level. Profiling relied on immunoSEQ multiplex PCR, and the TCRdb table lists in-frame clones only, not all of them. Of over 20,000 clones in the sample, 86% were seen once. Sequenced material: unsorted PBMCs, taken 1.9 years after starting antiretroviral therapy. These receptors all come from a woman aged 25-40 years with HIV.

J is TRBJ2-1 and V is TRBV5-1; D unresolved. Germline V CDR1 and CDR2: SGHRS, YFSETQ. V was trimmed by 0 bases and J by 9 bases, leaving 16 bases between them. This CDR3 contains 15 residues. The CDR3, as DNA: TGCGCCAGCAGCTTGGAGGCGGTAGGTTCGAGTGAGCAGTTCTTC. Its protein is CASSLEAVGSSEQFF.

This clone showed up just once. The chain employs TRBV7-8 and TRBJ2-5, with D uncertain. CDR1 and CDR2 from the germline V gene are SGHVS and FQNEAQ. Trimming stripped 0 bases from V and 2 bases from J, with 7 bases between. The CDR3 covers 14 residues. CDR3 protein: CASSLARSQETQYF. For the CDR3, the DNA is TGTGCCAGCAGCTTAGCGCGGAGTCAAGAGACCCAGTACTTC.

The chain links TRBV29-1 to TRBJ2-1, with TRBD2 identical over 12 bases. The V segment lost 0 bases and the J segment 9 bases; nucleotides outside the gene matches: 18. CDR1 is SQVTM, CDR2 ANQGSEA, per germline. The CDR3 is made up of 19 amino acids. The chain's CDR3 is CSVEDVGLAGGHVLIEQFF. The CDR3 bases are TGCAGCGTTGAAGATGTGGGGCTAGCGGGGGGGCACGTGCTCATTGAGCAGTTCTTC.

V usage is TRBV29-1 and J usage is TRBJ1-1, with unresolved D. Germline V gene sequence: CDR1 SQVTM, CDR2 ANQGSEA. Trimming shortened V by 7 bases and J by 4 bases, and 16 bases separated the two germline ends. The CDR3 extends over 13 amino acids. The CDR3, as DNA: TGCAGCGCCGGTGGTAGGCTGGGCACTGAAGCTTTCTTT. This gives the protein CSAGGRLGTEAFF.

The chain couples TRBV15 to TRBJ1-6; D might be TRBD1 (5 bases). This CDR3 is built from 15 residues. Germline CDR1 and CDR2: LNHNV and YYDKDF (reference sequence). The germline V and J ends were trimmed by 1 base and 6 bases, with 10 bases remaining between them. The CDR3 DNA follows: TGTGCCACCAGCAGAGCGGGACGACTTAATTCACCCCTCCACTTT. It codes for CATSRAGRLNSPLHF. Combining the CDR3 with reference TRBV15 and TRBJ1-6 gives the whole variable domain DAMVIQNPRYQVTQFGKPVTLSCSQTLNHNVMYWYQQKSSQAPKLLFHYYDKDFNNEADTPDNFQSRRPNTSFCFLDIRSPGLGDTAMYLCATSRAGRLNSPLHFGNGTRLTVT.

The chain links TRBV9 to TRBJ1-5; 12 bases align to TRBD1. The J segment lost 3 bases and the V segment lost 3 bases, leaving 4 bases of the junction unmatched. The CDR3 extends over 16 amino acids. The V gene's germline CDR1 is SGDLS and CDR2 YYNGEE. This CDR3 reads CASSEGQGALNQPQHF. The CDR3 bases are TGTGCCAGCAGCGAGGGACAGGGGGCTCTCAATCAGCCCCAGCATTTT.

The V gene is TRBV7-9, the J gene TRBJ2-1; D uncertain. This CDR3 has 10 residues. V lost 6 bases and J 7 bases, leaving 4 bases between the germline ends. Germline CDR1 and CDR2: SEHNR and FQNEAQ (reference sequence). DNA for the CDR3: TGTGCCAGCAGGCAGAATGAGCAGTTCTTC. Residues: CASRQNEQFF.

The rearrangement uses TRBV5-1 and TRBJ2-3, with 12 bases identical to TRBD2. The germline V gene has CDR1 SGHRS and CDR2 YFSETQ. The CDR3 runs 18 residues. The junction had 12 bases not matched to a gene; V was cut back by 4 bases and J by 3 bases. The CDR3 DNA follows: TGCGCCAGCAGCCTGGAACAAAGACTAGCGGGGGTTACAGATACGCAGTATTTT. Translation gives CASSLEQRLAGVTDTQYF. Full variable domain (remainder filled in from reference TRBV5-1 and TRBJ2-3): KAGVTQTPRYLIKTRGQQVTLSCSPISGHRSVSWYQQTPGQGLQFLFEYFSETQRNKGNFPGRFSGRQFSNSRSEMNVSTLELGDSALYLCASSLEQRLAGVTDTQYFGPGTRLTVL.

The gene calls are TRBV5-1 and TRBJ1-1; D remains unclear. CDR3 length: 15 residues. Between the trimmed V and J ends, which lost 0 bases and 1 base, there was a span of 10 bases. Germline V gene sequence: CDR1 SGHRS, CDR2 YFSETQ. CDR3 amino acids: CASSLERQPNTEAFF. In DNA form, the CDR3 reads TGCGCCAGCAGCTTGGAGAGGCAGCCGAACACTGAAGCTTTCTTT.

The rearrangement links TRBV4-1 to TRBJ1-5, with D uncertain. Germline V gene sequence: CDR1 MGHRA, CDR2 YSYEKL. V was cut by 3 bases and J by 5 bases, with 11 bases left in between. CDR3 size: 14 residues. The CDR3 sequence is CASSQAYMDQPQHF. Here the CDR3 DNA reads TGCGCCAGCAGCCAGGCATACATGGATCAGCCCCAGCATTTT.

CDR3 in amino acids: CASSVTGMRDTQYF. The DNA of the CDR3 is TGTGCCAGCAGCGTGACAGGGATGAGGGATACGCAGTATTTT. The rearrangement uses TRBV9 and TRBJ2-3, with 7 bases lining up with TRBD1. The length of the CDR3 is 14 residues. The ends lost 2 bases at V and 6 bases at J; junction bases unmatched: 6. The germline CDR1 and CDR2 sequences are SGDLS and YYNGEE.

This rearrangement joins TRBV2 to TRBJ1-4, with D perhaps matching TRBD1 (5 bases). V lost 3 bases and J lost 7, with 12 bases in between. The germline V gene has CDR1 SNHLY and CDR2 FYNNEI. The CDR3 has 14 amino acids. CDR3 loop: CASSDRGTGEKLFF. CDR3 coding DNA: TGTGCCAGCAGTGATCGGGGGACGGGTGAAAAACTGTTTTTT.

The chain links TRBV6-6 to TRBJ1-2, with D unclear. The CDR3 consists of 11 residues. Per germline, CDR1 MNHNY and CDR2 SVGAGI (reference sequence). Trimming took 5 bases from V and 6 from J, leaving 7 bases between them. The CDR3 sequence: CASSTVHGYTF. The CDR3 coding sequence is TGTGCCAGCAGTACGGTACATGGCTACACCTTC.

This chain connects TRBV9 to TRBJ1-1; no clear D. Germline-derived CDR1 and CDR2 are SGDLS and YYNGEE. This CDR3 region has 15 residues. V lost 0 bases, J lost 0 bases, and 9 bases lay in between. CDR3 sequence: CASSVVVSLNTEAFF. CDR3 coding DNA: TGTGCCAGCAGCGTAGTTGTCAGCTTGAACACTGAAGCTTTCTTT.

The chain couples TRBV9 to TRBJ2-2, with D perhaps given as TRBD1 or TRBD2 (5 bases each). Trimming removed 1 base from V and 7 bases from J, with 8 bases in between. The CDR3 loop spans 13 amino acids. CDR1 SGDLS and CDR2 YYNGEE come from the germline V gene. In DNA, the CDR3 is TGTGCCAGCAGCGTATTGGGGGTCGGGGAGCTGTTTTTT. This codes for CASSVLGVGELFF.

The chain combines TRBV29-1 with TRBJ2-5, with a weak D call TRBD1 (6 bases). This CDR3 contains 15 residues. The V end was cut by 1 base, the J end by 0 bases, with 12 bases between. CDR1 SQVTM and CDR2 ANQGSEA come from the germline V gene. As DNA, the CDR3 is TGCAGCGTTGAAGGGTTACAGGGTAACCAAGAGACCCAGTACTTC. It codes for CSVEGLQGNQETQYF.

The sample holds one count of this clone. The chain uses TRBV6-5 and TRBJ1-1; 7 nucleotides line up with TRBD1. Germline CDR1 and CDR2: MNHEY and SVGAGI. The CDR3 is 11 residues long. Losses at the gene ends were 2 bases for V and 11 bases for J; bases not matched to a gene: 2. CDR3 in amino acids: CASSYDRVAFF. CDR3 sequence (DNA): TGTGCCAGCAGTTACGACAGGGTTGCTTTCTTT.

The chain joins TRBV6-1 to TRBJ2-3, with TRBD1 matching 7 bases. Trimming removed 6 bases from V and 0 bases from J; junction bases left unmatched: 6. CDR3 length equals 15 residues. Germline lookup yields CDR1 MNHNS and CDR2 SASEGT. As DNA, the CDR3 is TGTGCCAGCAGGTACAGGGGAACTAGCACAGATACGCAGTATTTT. This codes for CASRYRGTSTDTQYF.

The J gene is TRBJ2-5, the V gene TRBV5-1, with 9 bases aligning to TRBD1. Germline CDR1 reads SGHRS; CDR2 reads YFSETQ. The CDR3 sequence is 15 residues long. Germline trimming cut 3 bases from V and 4 bases from J; bases unmatched to any gene: 7. The CDR3 sequence is CASSSGTGTGETQYF. The CDR3 DNA is TGCGCCAGCAGCTCCGGGACAGGGACGGGAGAGACCCAGTACTTC.

V gene TRBV2 combines with J gene TRBJ2-1; 8 nucleotides match TRBD2. Germline trimming cut 3 bases from V and 6 bases from J; bases unmatched to any gene: 7. CDR3 size: 15 residues. CDR1 is SNHLY, CDR2 FYNNEI, per germline. CDR3 amino acids: CASSDSTAGVNEQFF. The CDR3 DNA sequence: TGTGCCAGCAGTGACTCCACAGCGGGGGTCAATGAGCAGTTCTTC.

This chain uses TRBV7-8 with TRBJ1-2; no definite D call. V lost 1 base and J lost 6, with 9 bases in between. The CDR3 covers 13 residues. The germline V gene encodes CDR1 SGHVS and CDR2 FQNEAQ. The CDR3 sequence: CASSLVQENGYTF. CDR3 coding DNA: TGTGCCAGCAGCTTAGTTCAGGAAAATGGCTACACCTTC.

The genes are TRBV10-3 and TRBJ2-3; D ambiguous. The CDR3 runs 12 residues. V shed 6 bases and J shed 4 bases, with 8 bases lying between them. The germline gives CDR1 ENHRY, CDR2 SYGVKD. In DNA, the CDR3 is TGTGCCATCAGCCATAATTCAGATACGCAGTATTTT. Residues: CAISHNSDTQYF.

The rearrangement links TRBV7-2 to TRBJ1-5, with 7 bases matching TRBD1. Germline V gives CDR1 SGHTA, CDR2 FQGNSA. V was pared by 3 bases and J by 7 bases, with 3 bases of the junction left unmatched. The CDR3 sequence is 13 residues long. The CDR3 is CASSFRDSQPQHF. The CDR3 DNA follows: TGTGCCAGCAGCTTTAGGGACAGCCAGCCCCAGCATTTT.

The chain joins TRBV28 to TRBJ1-1; D is unresolved. This CDR3 region has 16 residues. V lost 7 bases and J lost 5, with 23 bases in between. Per germline, CDR1 MDHEN and CDR2 SYDVKM. CDR3 coding DNA: TGTGCCAGCACCTCACTCGGGATAGGGAGTGGGACTGAAGCTTTCTTT. It encodes CASTSLGIGSGTEAFF.

The chain links TRBV5-1 to TRBJ2-5, with D perhaps given as TRBD1 or TRBD2 (6 bases each). Germline V gene lookup returns CDR1 SGHRS and CDR2 YFSETQ. The CDR3 contains 15 residues. Trimming left V 3 bases short and J 1 base short, with 13 bases between. The CDR3 is CASSSSGGGQETQYF. In nucleotides, the CDR3 is TGCGCCAGCAGCTCCTCCGGGGGCGGCCAAGAGACCCAGTACTTC.

The genes are TRBV10-3 and TRBJ1-1; D is possibly TRBD1 (5 bases). The V gene lost 2 bases and the J gene lost 4 bases, with 11 bases spanning the gap. The germline V gene has CDR1 ENHRY and CDR2 SYGVKD. The CDR3 contains 14 residues. The CDR3 sequence is CAISEGGKVTEAFF. The CDR3 DNA is TGTGCCATCAGTGAGGGGGGAAAGGTCACTGAAGCTTTCTTT.

The chain employs TRBV18 and TRBJ2-5, with 8 bases matching TRBD1. The germline V gene has CDR1 KGHSH and CDR2 LQKENI. The CDR3 is 13 amino acids. Trimming cost V 5 bases and J 5 bases; bases outside gene matches: 4. In nucleotides, the CDR3 is TGTGCCAGCTCAGGACAGGGTGCGGAGACCCAGTACTTC. As protein: CASSGQGAETQYF.

This rearrangement joins TRBV23-1 to TRBJ2-7; D not certain. TRBV23-1 is classed as an ORF, of uncertain function. There are 14 residues in the CDR3. Trimming cost V 3 bases and J 5 bases, with 14 bases left between them. CDR3 sequence: CASSQHPGAHEQYF. The CDR3 nucleotides are TGCGCCAGCAGTCAGCACCCGGGCGCGCACGAGCAGTACTTC.